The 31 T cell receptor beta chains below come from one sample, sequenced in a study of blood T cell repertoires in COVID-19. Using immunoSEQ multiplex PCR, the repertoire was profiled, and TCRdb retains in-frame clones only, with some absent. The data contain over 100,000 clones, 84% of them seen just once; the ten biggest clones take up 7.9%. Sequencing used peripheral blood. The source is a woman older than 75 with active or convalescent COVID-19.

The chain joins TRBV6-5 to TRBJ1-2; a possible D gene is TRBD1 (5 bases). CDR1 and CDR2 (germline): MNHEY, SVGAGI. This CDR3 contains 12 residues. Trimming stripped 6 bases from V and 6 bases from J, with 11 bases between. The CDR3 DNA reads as TGTGCCAGCAGACTGGGACTAAATGGCTACACCTTC. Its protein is CASRLGLNGYTF.

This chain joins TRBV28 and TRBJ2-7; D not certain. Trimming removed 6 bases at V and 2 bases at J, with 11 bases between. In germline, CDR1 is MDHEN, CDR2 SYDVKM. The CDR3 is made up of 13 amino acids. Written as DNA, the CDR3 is TGTGCCAGCAGCAGCGCCTCCCCCTACGAGCAGTACTTC. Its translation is CASSSASPYEQYF.

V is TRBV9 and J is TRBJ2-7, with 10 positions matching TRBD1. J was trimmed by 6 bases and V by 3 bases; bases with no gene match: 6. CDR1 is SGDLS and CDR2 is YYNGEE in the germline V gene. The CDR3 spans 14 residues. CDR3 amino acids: CASSDRDRGSEQYF. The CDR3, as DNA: TGTGCCAGCAGCGATAGGGACAGGGGAAGCGAGCAGTACTTC.

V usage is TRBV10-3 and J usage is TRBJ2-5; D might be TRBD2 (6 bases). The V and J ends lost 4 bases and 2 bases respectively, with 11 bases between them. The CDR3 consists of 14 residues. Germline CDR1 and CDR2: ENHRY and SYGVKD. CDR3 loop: CAISVNSGQETQYF. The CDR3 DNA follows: TGTGCCATCAGTGTAAATAGCGGACAAGAGACCCAGTACTTC.

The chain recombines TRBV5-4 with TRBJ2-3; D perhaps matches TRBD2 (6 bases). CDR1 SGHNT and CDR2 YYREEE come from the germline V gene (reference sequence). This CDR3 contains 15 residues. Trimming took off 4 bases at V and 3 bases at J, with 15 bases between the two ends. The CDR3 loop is CASSRQLARTDTQYF. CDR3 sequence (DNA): TGTGCCAGCAGCCGTCAACTAGCACGAACAGATACGCAGTATTTT.

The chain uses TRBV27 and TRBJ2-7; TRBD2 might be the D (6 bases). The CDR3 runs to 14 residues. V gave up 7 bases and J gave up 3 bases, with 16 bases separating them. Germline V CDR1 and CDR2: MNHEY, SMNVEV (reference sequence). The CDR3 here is CASKPWTTYYEQYF. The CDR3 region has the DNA TGTGCCAGCAAACCCTGGACTACTTACTACGAGCAGTACTTC.

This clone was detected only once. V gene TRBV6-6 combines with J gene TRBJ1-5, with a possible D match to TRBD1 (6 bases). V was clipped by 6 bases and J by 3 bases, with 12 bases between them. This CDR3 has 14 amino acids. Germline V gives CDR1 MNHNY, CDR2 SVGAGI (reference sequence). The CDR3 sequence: CASRRQENNQPQHF. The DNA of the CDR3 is TGTGCCAGCAGGAGACAGGAGAACAATCAGCCCCAGCATTTT.

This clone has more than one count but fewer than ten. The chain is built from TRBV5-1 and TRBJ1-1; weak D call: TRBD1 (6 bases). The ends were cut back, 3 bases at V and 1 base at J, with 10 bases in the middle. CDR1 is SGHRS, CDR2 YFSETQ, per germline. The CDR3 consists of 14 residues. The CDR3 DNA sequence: TGCGCCAGCAGCTCGACAGGCTGGAACACTGAAGCTTTCTTT. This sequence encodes CASSSTGWNTEAFF.

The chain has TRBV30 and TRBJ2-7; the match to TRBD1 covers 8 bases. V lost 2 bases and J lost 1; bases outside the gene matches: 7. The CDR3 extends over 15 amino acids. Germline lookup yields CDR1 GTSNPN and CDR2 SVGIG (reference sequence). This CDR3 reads CAWSSGRGHSYEQYF. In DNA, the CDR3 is TGTGCCTGGAGTTCGGGCAGGGGGCATTCCTACGAGCAGTACTTC.

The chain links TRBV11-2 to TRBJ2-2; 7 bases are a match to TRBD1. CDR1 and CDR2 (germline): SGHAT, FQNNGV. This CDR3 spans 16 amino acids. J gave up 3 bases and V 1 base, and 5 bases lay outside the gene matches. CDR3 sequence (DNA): TGTGCCAGCAGCTTAGCGGTTGGGACAGACACCGGGGAGCTGTTTTTT. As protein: CASSLAVGTDTGELFF.

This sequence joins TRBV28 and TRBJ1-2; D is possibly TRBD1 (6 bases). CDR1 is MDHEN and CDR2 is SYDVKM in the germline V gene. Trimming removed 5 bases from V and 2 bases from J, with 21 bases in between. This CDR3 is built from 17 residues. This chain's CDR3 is CASSPITSGGENYGYTF. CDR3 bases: TGTGCCAGCAGTCCAATCACGTCTGGGGGCGAGAACTATGGCTACACCTTC.

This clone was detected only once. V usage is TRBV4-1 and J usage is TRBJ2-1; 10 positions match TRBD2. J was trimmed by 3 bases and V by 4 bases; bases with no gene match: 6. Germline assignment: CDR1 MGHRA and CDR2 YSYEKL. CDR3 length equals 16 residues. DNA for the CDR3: TGCGCCAGCAGCCCTGGACTAGCGGTAGACTACAATGAGCAGTTCTTC. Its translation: CASSPGLAVDYNEQFF.

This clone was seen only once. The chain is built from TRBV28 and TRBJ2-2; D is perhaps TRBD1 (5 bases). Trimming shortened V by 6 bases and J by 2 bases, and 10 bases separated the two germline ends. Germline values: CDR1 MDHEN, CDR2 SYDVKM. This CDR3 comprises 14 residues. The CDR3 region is CASSRQLNTGELFF. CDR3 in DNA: TGTGCCAGCAGCAGACAGTTAAACACCGGGGAGCTGTTTTTT. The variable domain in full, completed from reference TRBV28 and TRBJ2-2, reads DVKVTQSSRYLVKRTGEKVFLECVQDMDHENMFWYRQDPGLGLRLIYFSYDVKMKEKGDIPEGYSVSREKKERFSLILESASTNQTSMYLCASSRQLNTGELFFGEGSRLTVL.

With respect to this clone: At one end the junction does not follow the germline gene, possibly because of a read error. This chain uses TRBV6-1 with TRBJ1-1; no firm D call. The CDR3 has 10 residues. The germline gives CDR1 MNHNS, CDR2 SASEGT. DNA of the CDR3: TGTGCCAGCAGTGAAGCGTACGAGATTTTT. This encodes CASSEAYEIF.

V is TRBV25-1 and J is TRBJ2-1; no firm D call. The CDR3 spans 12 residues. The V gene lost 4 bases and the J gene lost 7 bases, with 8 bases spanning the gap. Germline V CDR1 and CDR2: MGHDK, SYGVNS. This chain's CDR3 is CASSAFGNEQFF. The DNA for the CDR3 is TGTGCCAGCAGTGCCTTCGGGAATGAGCAGTTCTTC.

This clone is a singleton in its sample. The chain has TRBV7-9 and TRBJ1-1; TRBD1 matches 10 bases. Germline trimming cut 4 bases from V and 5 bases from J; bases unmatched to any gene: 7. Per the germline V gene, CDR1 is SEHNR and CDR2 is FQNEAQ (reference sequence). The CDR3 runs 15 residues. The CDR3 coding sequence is TGTGCCAGCAGCTCAGACAGGGGGCGCGGGACTGAAGCTTTCTTT. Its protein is CASSSDRGRGTEAFF.

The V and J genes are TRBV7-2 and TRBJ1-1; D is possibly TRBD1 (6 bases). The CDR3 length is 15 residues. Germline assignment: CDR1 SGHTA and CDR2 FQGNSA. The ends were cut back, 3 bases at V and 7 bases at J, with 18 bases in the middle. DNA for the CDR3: TGTGCCAGCAGCTTCCAGGGGCTTCTCATTAGTGAAGCTTTCTTT. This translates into CASSFQGLLISEAFF.

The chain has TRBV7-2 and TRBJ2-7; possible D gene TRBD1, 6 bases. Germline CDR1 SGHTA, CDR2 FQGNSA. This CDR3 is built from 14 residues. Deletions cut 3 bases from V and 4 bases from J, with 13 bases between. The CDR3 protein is CASSFYRDKYEQYF. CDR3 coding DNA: TGTGCCAGCAGCTTCTACCGGGACAAATACGAGCAGTACTTC.

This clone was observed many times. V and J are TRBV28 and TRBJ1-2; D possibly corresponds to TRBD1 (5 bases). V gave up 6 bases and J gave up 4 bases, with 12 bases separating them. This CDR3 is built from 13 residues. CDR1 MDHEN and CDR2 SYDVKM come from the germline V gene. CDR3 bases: TGTGCCAGCAGACCCCAGGGACTCTATGGCTACACCTTC. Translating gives CASRPQGLYGYTF.

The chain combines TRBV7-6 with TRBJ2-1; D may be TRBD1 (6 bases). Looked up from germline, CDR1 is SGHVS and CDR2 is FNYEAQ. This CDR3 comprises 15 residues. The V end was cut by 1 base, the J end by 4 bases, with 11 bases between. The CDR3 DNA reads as TGTGCCAGCAGCTTAGGTTGGACAGATTACAATGAGCAGTTCTTC. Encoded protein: CASSLGWTDYNEQFF.

The CDR3 coding sequence is TGTGCCACGGACAGGGCCAACTCTGGAAACACCATATATTTT. Its translation: CATDRANSGNTIYF. The chain joins TRBV28 to TRBJ1-3; TRBD1 matches 8 bases. The CDR3 contains 14 residues. V lost 10 bases, J lost 0 bases, and 5 bases stayed unmatched. Germline-derived CDR1 and CDR2 are MDHEN and SYDVKM.

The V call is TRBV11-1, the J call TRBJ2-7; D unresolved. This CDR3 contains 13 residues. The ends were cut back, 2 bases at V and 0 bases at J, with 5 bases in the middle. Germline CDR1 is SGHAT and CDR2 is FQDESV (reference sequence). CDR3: CASSLPSSYEQYF. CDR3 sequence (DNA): TGTGCCAGCAGCTTACCGAGCTCCTACGAGCAGTACTTC.

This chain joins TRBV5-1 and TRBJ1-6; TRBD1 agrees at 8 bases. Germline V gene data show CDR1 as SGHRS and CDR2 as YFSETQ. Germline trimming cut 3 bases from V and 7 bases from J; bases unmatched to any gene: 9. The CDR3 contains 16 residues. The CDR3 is CASSSGQVGLNSPLHF. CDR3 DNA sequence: TGCGCCAGCAGCTCGGGACAGGTGGGGTTGAATTCACCCCTCCACTTT.

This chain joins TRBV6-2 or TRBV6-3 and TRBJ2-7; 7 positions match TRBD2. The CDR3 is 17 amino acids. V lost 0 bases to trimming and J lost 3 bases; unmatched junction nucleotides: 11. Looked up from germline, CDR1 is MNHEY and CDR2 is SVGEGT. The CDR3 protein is CASSYSPWDYINYEQYF. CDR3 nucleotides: TGTGCCAGCAGTTACTCACCCTGGGACTACATAAACTACGAGCAGTACTTC.

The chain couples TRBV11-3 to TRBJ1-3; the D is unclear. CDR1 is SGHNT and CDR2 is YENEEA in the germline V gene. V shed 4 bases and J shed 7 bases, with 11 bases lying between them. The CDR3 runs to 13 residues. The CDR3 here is CASSSLFGNTIYF. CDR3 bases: TGTGCCAGCAGCTCACTTTTCGGGAACACCATATATTTT.

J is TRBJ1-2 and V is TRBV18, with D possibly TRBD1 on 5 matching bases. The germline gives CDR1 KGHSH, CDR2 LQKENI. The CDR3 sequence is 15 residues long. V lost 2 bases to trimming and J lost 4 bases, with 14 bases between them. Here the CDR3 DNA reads TGTGCCAGCTCACCAGGATGGGGGGATAGCTATGGCTACACCTTC. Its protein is CASSPGWGDSYGYTF.

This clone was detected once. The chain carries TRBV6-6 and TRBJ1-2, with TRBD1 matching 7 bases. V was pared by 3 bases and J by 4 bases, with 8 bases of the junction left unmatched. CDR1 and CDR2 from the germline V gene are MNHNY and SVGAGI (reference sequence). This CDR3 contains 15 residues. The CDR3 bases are TGTGCCAGCAGTTATTCCGAGGGGACAGTCTATGGCTACACCTTC. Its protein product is CASSYSEGTVYGYTF.

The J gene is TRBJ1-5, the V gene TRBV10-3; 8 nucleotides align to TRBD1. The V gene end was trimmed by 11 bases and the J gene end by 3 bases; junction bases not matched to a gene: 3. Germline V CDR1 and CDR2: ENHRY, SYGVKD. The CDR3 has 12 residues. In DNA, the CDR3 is TGTGCCTCGCAGGGGGCCAATCAGCCCCAGCATTTT. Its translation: CASQGANQPQHF.

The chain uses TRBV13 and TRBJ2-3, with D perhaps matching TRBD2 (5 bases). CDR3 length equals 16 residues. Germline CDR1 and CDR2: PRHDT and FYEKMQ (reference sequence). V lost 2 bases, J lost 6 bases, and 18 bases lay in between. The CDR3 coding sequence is TGTGCCAGCAGCTTAAGGGTGGGAGACGAACACGATACGCAGTATTTT. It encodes CASSLRVGDEHDTQYF.

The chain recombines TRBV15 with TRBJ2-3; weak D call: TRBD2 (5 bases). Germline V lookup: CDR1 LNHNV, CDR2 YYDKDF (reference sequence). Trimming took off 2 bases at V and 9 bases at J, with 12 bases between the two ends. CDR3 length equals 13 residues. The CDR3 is CATSRRDRGTQYF. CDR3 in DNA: TGTGCCACCAGCAGACGAGACCGCGGGACGCAGTATTTT.

CDR3 nucleotide sequence: TGCGCCAGCACCCGGGGGGCTAGCCTGGTAGAGACCCAGTACTTC. Its protein product is CASTRGASLVETQYF. V is TRBV5-1 and J is TRBJ2-5; a possible D gene is TRBD2 (7 bases). Trimming shortened V by 6 bases and J by 4 bases, and 19 bases separated the two germline ends. From germline, CDR1 is SGHRS and CDR2 YFSETQ. CDR3 length equals 15 residues.